The rows below give T cell receptor beta chains drawn from one sample of a study of blood T cell repertoires in COVID-19. Repertoires were generated with immunoSEQ multiplex PCR, while TCRdb's copy carries only in-frame clones and drops some. The sample has about 49,000 clones, roughly 89% seen once. Sequencing was performed on peripheral blood. These receptors came from a man in his forties or fifties with acute or convalescent COVID-19. CDR3s include the opening cysteine and the closing phenylalanine or tryptophan. D genes are given only for firm matches. Only part of the rows carry a size: once, few, many, or a class if the clone is expanded.

TRBJ2-3,TRBV10-2,.,TRBD1,TGCGCCAGCAGGGGGGACAGGGGGCTTGCGACAGATACGCAGTATTTT,CASRGDRGLATDTQYF
TRBJ2-5,TRBV29-1,once,TRBD2,TGCAGCGTTGGAGTCGCTAGCGGGAGAGAGACCCAGTACTTC,CSVGVASGRETQYF
TRBJ1-1,TRBV29-1,once,.,TGCAGCGTTGAAAGGAGTAGGGGCACTGAAGCTTTCTTT,CSVERSRGTEAFF
TRBJ2-1,TRBV15,.,TRBD2,TGTGCCACCAGGTACTGGCGGGAGGGCCCTTCCTACAATGAGCAGTTCTTC,CATRYWREGPSYNEQFF
TRBJ2-1,TRBV9,.,TRBD2,TGTGCCAGCAGCGTCGGACTAGCGGGGGTCCTACCTCCAGGGTCCTACAATGAGCAGTTCTTC,CASSVGLAGVLPPGSYNEQFF
TRBJ1-1,TRBV29-1,.,.,TGCAGCGGTGCGACAGGAGACACTGAAGCTTTCTTT,CSGATGDTEAFF
TRBJ1-6,TRBV6-6,.,TRBD1,TGTGCCAGCAGTGGGGACAGCTCCTATAATTCACCCCTCCACTTT,CASSGDSSYNSPLHF
TRBJ2-3,TRBV28,.,.,TGTGCCAGCAGTCTCCTCCCCGGGACTCCTAGCACAGATACGCAGTATTTT,CASSLLPGTPSTDTQYF
TRBJ2-7,TRBV6-2/TRBV6-3,.,TRBD2,TGTGCCAGCAGTTACCGTGGGGGGGAGCGCCTTATCGCCTCCTACGAGCAGTACTTC,CASSYRGGERLIASYEQYF
TRBJ2-7,TRBV7-9,.,.,TGTGCCAGCAGCTTAAAGGAAAGGGGGCAGTACTTC,CASSLKERGQYF
TRBJ2-1,TRBV29-1,.,TRBD2,TGCAGCGTTGATATCCGGGAGGGCCGATTATTTGAGCAGTTCTTC,CSVDIREGRLFEQFF
TRBJ2-7,TRBV6-5,.,.,TGTGCCAGCAGATCCCCTAAGCAGGGCCTCGAGCAGTACTTC,CASRSPKQGLEQYF
TRBJ1-6,TRBV2,.,.,TGTGCCAGCAGGACGGCGGGGTTCTCACCCCTCCACTTT,CASRTAGFSPLHF
TRBJ2-1,TRBV7-8,.,TRBD2,TGTGCCAGCAGCTTCCACTGGGGGGAGGGCCTCGGTAATGAGCAGTTCTTC,CASSFHWGEGLGNEQFF
TRBJ2-2,TRBV19,.,.,TGTGCCAGTAGTCGAGGGAGCTCGAACACCGGGGAGCTGTTTTTT,CASSRGSSNTGELFF
TRBJ2-3,TRBV5-4,.,.,TGTGCCAGCAGCTTGAATCCAGGGAGGTACACAGATACGCAGTATTTT,CASSLNPGRYTDTQYF
TRBJ2-2,TRBV9,.,TRBD2,TGTGCCAGCAGCAGGACTAGCGGGAGTACCGGGGAGCTGTTTTTT,CASSRTSGSTGELFF
TRBJ2-5,TRBV4-3,.,.,TGCGCCAGCAGCCAAGATCCGAACAGGGTTGAGACCCAGTACTTC,CASSQDPNRVETQYF
TRBJ2-5,TRBV6-4,.,TRBD2,TGTGCCAGCTCATTGCGGGAGGGTCCCCAAGAGACCCAGTACTTC,CASSLREGPQETQYF
TRBJ1-2,TRBV7-2,medium-sized,.,TGTGCCAGCAGCTTAGATTACTCAGGCTACACCTTC,CASSLDYSGYTF
TRBJ2-3,TRBV7-2,.,TRBD2,TGTGCCAGCAGCTTAGAGGCGGCGGGACTAGCGGGAGGGACAGATACGCAGTATTTT,CASSLEAAGLAGGTDTQYF
TRBJ1-2,TRBV28,.,TRBD1,TGTGCCAGCAGTTTGACAGGGGGCGCGAACTATGGCTACACCTTC,CASSLTGGANYGYTF
TRBJ2-3,TRBV14,.,TRBD2,TGTGCCAGCAGCCACGACCAGACTAGCGGGGCGAGCACAGATACGCAGTATTTT,CASSHDQTSGASTDTQYF
TRBJ2-5,TRBV13,.,TRBD2,TGTGCCAGCAGCCCTAGTAGCGGGAGCTTGGAGACCCAGTACTTC,CASSPSSGSLETQYF
TRBJ2-5,TRBV6-2/TRBV6-3,.,.,TGTGCCAGCAGTTTATATGCGGAGACCCAGTACTTC,CASSLYAETQYF
TRBJ2-1,TRBV5-1,.,.,TGCGCCAGCACCACAGGTCTCGATGAGCAGTTCTTC,CASTTGLDEQFF
TRBJ1-4,TRBV24-1,few,.,TGTGCCACTTCCCTAGGAGAAAAACTGTTTTTT,CATSLGEKLFF
TRBJ1-2,TRBV3-1/TRBV3-2,.,.,TGTGCCAGCAGCCCCCAGGACAGCGAACACTATGGCTACACCTTC,CASSPQDSEHYGYTF
TRBJ2-7,TRBV19,.,TRBD1,TGTGCCAGTAGTGCCATAGGGGGCGCCTACGAGCAGTACTTC,CASSAIGGAYEQYF
TRBJ2-1,TRBV19,.,TRBD2,TGTGCCAGTAGTCTCTCCCCGGGACTAGCGGGTCCAAGCTCCTACAATGAGCAGTTCTTC,CASSLSPGLAGPSSYNEQFF
TRBJ2-2,TRBV4-2,.,TRBD2,TGTGCCAGCAGCCTACTAGCGGGAGGGGGCACCGGGGAGCTGTTTTTT,CASSLLAGGGTGELFF
TRBJ1-6,TRBV5-1,.,.,TGCGCCAGCAGCTTGGTAGGAGGAGACTCACCCCTCCACTTT,CASSLVGGDSPLHF
TRBJ1-2,TRBV6-2/TRBV6-3,.,.,TGTGCCAGCAGCTCAGTGGGGGGGAGGCGCTACACCTTC,CASSSVGGRRYTF
TRBJ2-7,TRBV27,.,.,TGTGCCAGCAGTCCGCTGACAGGCGTCTACGAGCAGTACTTC,CASSPLTGVYEQYF
TRBJ1-5,TRBV6-6,.,.,TGTGCCAGCAGTTACCTCGGACAGTATAGCAATCAGCCCCAGCATTTT,CASSYLGQYSNQPQHF
TRBJ2-5,TRBV5-8,.,.,TGTGCCAGCAGCATCGGGGGTATCGGAGAGACCCAGTACTTC,CASSIGGIGETQYF
TRBJ1-6,TRBV19,.,TRBD1,TGTGCCAGTAGTATGATGCGACAGGGAAGTTCACCCCTCCACTTT,CASSMMRQGSSPLHF
TRBJ1-1,TRBV7-9,.,TRBD1,TGTGCCAGCAGCTCAAGGACAGGGGGCTACACTGAAGCTTTCTTT,CASSSRTGGYTEAFF
TRBJ2-7,TRBV11-2,.,TRBD1,TGTGCCAGCGCCCACACACAGGGGTACGAGCAGTACTTC,CASAHTQGYEQYF
TRBJ1-5,TRBV2,once,.,TGTGCCAGCAGCCCGGGGGGAGAGGGCAATCAGCCCCAGCATTTT,CASSPGGEGNQPQHF
TRBJ1-4,TRBV19,few,.,TGTGCCAGTAGTCGCGGGGAAAGGTTAATTAATGAAAAACTGTTTTTT,CASSRGERLINEKLFF